The 29 T cell receptor beta chains given below trace back to one sample, sequenced in a study of blood T cell repertoires in COVID-19. Here immunoSEQ multiplex PCR was the method, and the copy in TCRdb shows in-frame clones only, minus some. The table lists 350,000 to 450,000 clones, around 87% of them singletons. Sample: peripheral blood. These receptors all stem from a woman aged 55-75 years with COVID-19, enrolled during active disease.

The genes are TRBV6-5 and TRBJ2-1, with 14 nucleotides matching TRBD2. The V and J ends lost 2 bases and 8 bases, in that order; junction bases with no gene match: 2. CDR1 is MNHEY and CDR2 is SVGAGI in the germline V gene. The CDR3 sequence is 15 residues long. The CDR3 DNA sequence: TGTGCCAGCAGTTACCGGGGACTAGCGGGGGATGAGCAGTTCTTC. Translated, it gives CASSYRGLAGDEQFF.

DNA for the CDR3: TGTGCCAGCAGAACGGACACAAGCTCCTACAATGAGCAGTTCTTC. Translation gives CASRTDTSSYNEQFF. The chain is built from TRBV6-6 and TRBJ2-1, with D possibly TRBD1 on 5 matching bases. The V and J ends lost 6 bases and 0 bases respectively, with 12 bases between them. The CDR3 is 15 amino acids. Germline lookup yields CDR1 MNHNY and CDR2 SVGAGI (reference sequence).

The genes are TRBV5-1 and TRBJ1-1, with 9 bases aligning to TRBD1. The ends lost 1 base at V and 6 bases at J; junction bases unmatched: 7. The CDR3 length is 15 residues. Germline loops: CDR1 SGHRS, CDR2 YFSETQ. This chain's CDR3 is CASSLRGQGISEAFF. CDR3 coding DNA: TGCGCCAGCAGCTTGCGGGGACAGGGTATTTCTGAAGCTTTCTTT.

The V gene is TRBV28, the J gene TRBJ1-2, with 11 bases identical to TRBD1. CDR3 size: 15 residues. V shed 2 bases, J shed 1 base, and the junction held 0 bases outside the gene matches. CDR1 and CDR2 (germline): MDHEN, SYDVKM. CDR3 sequence reads: CASSLGTGGNYGYTF. The CDR3 DNA sequence: TGTGCCAGCAGTTTAGGGACAGGGGGTAACTATGGCTACACCTTC.

V and J are TRBV3-1 (or the pseudogene TRBV3-2) and TRBJ1-6, with D possibly matching TRBD1 (5 bases). CDR1 and CDR2 (germline): LGHDT, YNNKEL (reference sequence). The CDR3 loop spans 20 amino acids. V lost 1 base and J lost 6, with 25 bases in between. This CDR3 reads CASSQGQSRAASTSNSPLHF. The DNA of the CDR3 is TGTGCCAGCAGCCAAGGACAGTCCAGGGCAGCTTCGACTTCTAATTCACCCCTCCACTTT.

The chain links TRBV29-1 to TRBJ2-7; 8 bases line up with TRBD2. CDR1 is SQVTM and CDR2 is ANQGSEA in the germline V gene. This CDR3 region has 14 residues. J was trimmed by 6 bases and V by 6 bases; bases with no gene match: 13. CDR3 loop: CSVRLAGGPPEQYF. Here the CDR3 DNA reads TGCAGCGTGAGGCTTGCGGGGGGACCCCCCGAGCAGTACTTC.

The CDR3 sequence: CASSTWTGLKYEQYF. CDR3 bases: TGTGCCAGCAGCACATGGACAGGATTAAAGTACGAGCAGTACTTC. The rearrangement uses TRBV5-8 and TRBJ2-7, with 7 nucleotides matching TRBD1. CDR1 and CDR2 (germline): SGHTS, YDEGEE. This CDR3 is 15 amino acids long. V lost 4 bases to trimming and J lost 4 bases; unmatched junction nucleotides: 11.

V is TRBV5-1 and J is TRBJ2-4; 7 bases line up with TRBD1. J gave up 1 base and V 4 bases, and 11 bases lay outside the gene matches. Germline V lookup: CDR1 SGHRS, CDR2 YFSETQ. The length of the CDR3 is 17 residues. CDR3 amino acids: CASSPSATGPAKNIQYF. The CDR3 coding sequence is TGCGCCAGCAGCCCCTCCGCGACAGGGCCGGCCAAAAACATTCAGTACTTC.

This chain uses TRBV19 with TRBJ1-2, with D unclear. CDR3 size: 13 residues. Trimming took 5 bases from V and 4 from J, leaving 11 bases between them. CDR1 is LNHDA and CDR2 is SQIVND in the germline V gene (reference sequence). CDR3 residues: CASSRELLYGYTF. The DNA of the CDR3 is TGTGCCAGTAGTCGTGAGCTACTCTATGGCTACACCTTC.

The gene calls are TRBV11-2 and TRBJ1-6; 7 positions match TRBD1. The CDR3 has 15 amino acids. Losses at the gene ends were 6 bases for V and 5 bases for J; bases not matched to a gene: 7. The germline CDR1 and CDR2 sequences are SGHAT and FQNNGV. Here the CDR3 reads CASSSTGTDNSPLHF. Here the CDR3 DNA reads TGTGCCAGCAGTTCTACCGGGACAGATAATTCACCCCTCCACTTT.

V usage is TRBV28 and J usage is TRBJ1-1; TRBD1 matches at 7 bases. Germline V gene sequence: CDR1 MDHEN, CDR2 SYDVKM. Germline trimming cut 6 bases from V and 0 bases from J; bases unmatched to any gene: 10. The CDR3 spans 16 residues. Here the CDR3 DNA reads TGTGCCAGCAGACTGAGGACAGGACGCATGAACACTGAAGCTTTCTTT. It translates to CASRLRTGRMNTEAFF. The whole variable domain, remainder taken from reference TRBV28 and TRBJ1-1, is DVKVTQSSRYLVKRTGEKVFLECVQDMDHENMFWYRQDPGLGLRLIYFSYDVKMKEKGDIPEGYSVSREKKERFSLILESASTNQTSMYLCASRLRTGRMNTEAFFGQGTRLTVV.

This chain joins TRBV7-2 and TRBJ1-6, with D perhaps TRBD1 (5 bases). Deletions cut 5 bases from V and 10 bases from J, with 18 bases between. Germline lookup yields CDR1 SGHTA and CDR2 FQGNSA. This CDR3 is 15 amino acids long. Here the CDR3 reads CASSQRGRVGSPLHF. DNA of the CDR3: TGTGCCAGCAGCCAAAGGGGCAGGGTAGGGTCACCCCTCCACTTT.

The chain combines TRBV24-1 with TRBJ2-2; D unclear. Trimming left V 5 bases short and J 0 bases short, with 9 bases between. The germline CDR1 and CDR2 sequences are KGHDR and SFDVKD. The CDR3 is 15 amino acids. The CDR3 coding sequence is TGTGCCACCAGTGTTCTGGGCTCGAACACCGGGGAGCTGTTTTTT. It specifies CATSVLGSNTGELFF.

V and J are TRBV5-1 and TRBJ2-5, with D possibly being TRBD1 (6 bases). This CDR3 comprises 16 residues. Deletions cut 0 bases from V and 5 bases from J, with 17 bases between. Germline V lookup: CDR1 SGHRS, CDR2 YFSETQ. CDR3: CASSLVATGSGETQYF. The CDR3, as DNA: TGCGCCAGCAGCTTGGTCGCCACAGGGTCTGGGGAGACCCAGTACTTC.

The chain links TRBV7-8 to TRBJ2-6; D possibly corresponds to TRBD1 (6 bases). Germline V gives CDR1 SGHVS, CDR2 FQNEAQ. This CDR3 has 20 residues. Trimming cost V 1 base and J 2 bases, with 21 bases left between them. The CDR3 DNA is TGTGCCAGCAGCTTAGAAGGCTCCGGGACATCACTGACTGGGGCCAACGTCCTGACTTTC. Translation: CASSLEGSGTSLTGANVLTF.

The chain links TRBV6-6 to TRBJ1-2; the match to TRBD1 covers 10 bases. This CDR3 comprises 16 residues. Germline-derived CDR1 and CDR2 are MNHNY and SVGAGI (reference sequence). V lost 4 bases and J lost 0; bases outside the gene matches: 5. CDR3 sequence reads: CASSSTGQGTNYGYTF. Here the CDR3 DNA reads TGTGCCAGCAGTTCCACGGGACAGGGGACTAACTATGGCTACACCTTC.

The chain has TRBV10-3 and TRBJ1-5; no definite D call. The CDR3 contains 14 residues. V lost 4 bases to trimming and J lost 1 base, with 8 bases between them. CDR1 is ENHRY, CDR2 SYGVKD, per germline. The CDR3 loop reads CAISGGLSNQPQHF. CDR3 DNA sequence: TGTGCCATCAGTGGTGGGCTAAGCAATCAGCCCCAGCATTTT.

The genes are TRBV6-5 and TRBJ2-5; maybe TRBD1 (5 bases). Looked up from germline, CDR1 is MNHEY and CDR2 is SVGAGI. CDR3 length: 15 residues. Trimming left V 0 bases short and J 6 bases short, with 14 bases between. The CDR3 loop reads CASSYSNSGFQTQYF. CDR3 DNA: TGTGCCAGCAGTTACTCGAATTCAGGGTTCCAGACCCAGTACTTC.

The chain couples TRBV9 to TRBJ1-1, with D unresolved. Trimming removed 5 bases from V and 0 bases from J, with 14 bases in between. Germline CDR1 and CDR2: SGDLS and YYNGEE. This CDR3 region has 15 residues. The CDR3 loop reads CASSEIGGMNTEAFF. In nucleotides, the CDR3 is TGTGCCAGCAGTGAAATTGGCGGGATGAACACTGAAGCTTTCTTT.

The chain recombines TRBV6-5 with TRBJ2-1; tentative D call: TRBD2 (5 bases). The CDR3 contains 14 residues. CDR1 is MNHEY, CDR2 SVGAGI, per germline. Trimming removed 0 bases at V and 7 bases at J, with 10 bases between. The CDR3 nucleotides are TGTGCCAGCAGTTACTCGACTAACCAAAATGAGCAGTTCTTC. Its protein is CASSYSTNQNEQFF.

The CDR3 is CASSFSGPDTQYF. Here the CDR3 DNA reads TGTGCCAGCAGTTTTAGCGGCCCAGATACGCAGTATTTT. The rearrangement joins TRBV7-2 to TRBJ2-3, with a possible D match to TRBD2 (6 bases). This CDR3 is 13 amino acids long. V lost 6 bases, J lost 4 bases, and 11 bases lay in between. CDR1 is SGHTA, CDR2 FQGNSA, per germline.

About this clone itself: Other nucleotide sequences in the sample specify the same CDR3. J is TRBJ1-2 and V is TRBV12-3 or TRBV12-4; possibly TRBD1 for D (5 bases). The CDR3 extends over 13 amino acids. The V end lost 6 bases, the J end lost 8 bases, and 16 bases lay between the germline ends. Written as DNA, the CDR3 is TGTGCCAGCAGCCCCACAGGTGTCAGGGGCTACACCTTC. Its translation is CASSPTGVRGYTF.

V and J are TRBV13 and TRBJ1-3; TRBD1 might be the D (5 bases). The CDR3 contains 15 residues. Trimming shortened V by 5 bases and J by 0 bases, and 11 bases separated the two germline ends. From germline, CDR1 is PRHDT and CDR2 FYEKMQ (reference sequence). The CDR3 DNA reads TGTGCCAGCAGCGCCGGACATTTCTCTGGAAACACCATATATTTT. Translated, it gives CASSAGHFSGNTIYF.

The V call is TRBV27, the J call TRBJ1-4; D is uncertain. V gave up 7 bases and J gave up 0 bases, with 18 bases separating them. Germline CDR1 is MNHEY and CDR2 is SMNVEV (reference sequence). The CDR3 is 17 residues long. The CDR3 DNA follows: TGTGCCAGCACCACTACGGCGGCCACCGCAACTAATGAAAAACTGTTTTTT. Amino acids: CASTTTAATATNEKLFF.

V gene TRBV5-1 combines with J gene TRBJ2-7; 9 bases align to TRBD1. The CDR3 totals 14 residues. Per germline, CDR1 SGHRS and CDR2 YFSETQ. V was pared by 4 bases and J by 5 bases, with 7 bases of the junction left unmatched. The CDR3, as DNA: TGCGCCAGCAGCCAGGGACAGGGCCCGCACGAGCAGTACTTC. Residues: CASSQGQGPHEQYF.

This chain connects TRBV29-1 to TRBJ1-2; TRBD1 agrees at 8 bases. Germline V gene data show CDR1 as SQVTM and CDR2 as ANQGSEA. This CDR3 is 15 amino acids long. J gave up 0 bases and V 6 bases, and 9 bases lay outside the gene matches. CDR3 amino acids: CSVSGGSGANYGYTF. CDR3 nucleotide sequence: TGCAGCGTGTCAGGGGGCTCAGGAGCTAACTATGGCTACACCTTC.

The chain joins TRBV7-2 to TRBJ2-3; 12 bases line up with TRBD2. Germline V CDR1 and CDR2: SGHTA, FQGNSA. The CDR3 contains 15 residues. The junction had 3 bases not matched to a gene; V was cut back by 5 bases and J by 3 bases. CDR3 amino acids: CASSRLAGETDTQYF. In DNA form, the CDR3 reads TGTGCCAGCAGCAGACTAGCGGGGGAGACAGATACGCAGTATTTT.

The chain couples TRBV20-1 to TRBJ2-1; 12 bases line up with TRBD2. The V gene's germline CDR1 is DFQATT and CDR2 SNEGSKA (reference sequence). V lost 3 bases, J lost 0 bases, and 6 bases stayed unmatched. This CDR3 has 17 residues. The CDR3 loop is CSASTSGGPGSYNEQFF. The DNA of the CDR3 is TGCAGTGCTAGTACTAGCGGGGGGCCGGGCTCCTACAATGAGCAGTTCTTC.

This clone has just a few counts. The CDR3 here is CASSLAGGPLRLEQFF. The CDR3 bases are TGTGCCAGCAGCTTAGCGGGGGGGCCTCTACGGCTTGAGCAGTTCTTC. This chain links TRBV13 with TRBJ2-1, with TRBD2 identical over 8 bases. With 1 base clipped from V and 9 bases from J, the junction kept 11 bases outside the gene matches. The germline V gene encodes CDR1 PRHDT and CDR2 FYEKMQ (reference sequence). CDR3 size: 16 residues.